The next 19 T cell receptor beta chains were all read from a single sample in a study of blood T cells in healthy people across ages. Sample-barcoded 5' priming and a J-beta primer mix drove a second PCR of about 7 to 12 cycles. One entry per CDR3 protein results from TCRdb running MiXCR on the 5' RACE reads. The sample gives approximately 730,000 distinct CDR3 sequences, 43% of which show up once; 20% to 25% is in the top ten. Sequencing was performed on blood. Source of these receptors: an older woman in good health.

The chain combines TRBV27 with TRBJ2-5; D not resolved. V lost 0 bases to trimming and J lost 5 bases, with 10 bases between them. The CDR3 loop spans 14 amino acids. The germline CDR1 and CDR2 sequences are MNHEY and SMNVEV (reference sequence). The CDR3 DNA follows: TGTGCCAGCAGTTTATCCCTCAACGGCGAGACCCAGTACTTC. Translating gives CASSLSLNGETQYF.

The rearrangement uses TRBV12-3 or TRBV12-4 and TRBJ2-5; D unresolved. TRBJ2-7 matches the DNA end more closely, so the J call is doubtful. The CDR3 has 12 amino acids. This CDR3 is CASSFQKREQYF. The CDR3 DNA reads TGTGCCAGCAGTTTTCAGAAGCGCGAGCAGTACTTC.

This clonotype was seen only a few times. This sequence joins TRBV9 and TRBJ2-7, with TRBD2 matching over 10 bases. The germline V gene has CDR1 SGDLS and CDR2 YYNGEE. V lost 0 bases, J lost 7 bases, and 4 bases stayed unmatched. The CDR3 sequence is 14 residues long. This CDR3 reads CASSVAGLAHEQYF. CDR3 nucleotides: TGTGCCAGCAGCGTAGCGGGACTAGCGCATGAGCAGTACTTC. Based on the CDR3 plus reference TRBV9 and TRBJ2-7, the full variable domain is DSGVTQTPKHLITATGQRVTLRCSPRSGDLSVYWYQQSLDQGLQFLIQYYNGEERAKGNILERFSAQQFPDLHSELNLSSLELGDSALYFCASSVAGLAHEQYFGPGTRLTVT.

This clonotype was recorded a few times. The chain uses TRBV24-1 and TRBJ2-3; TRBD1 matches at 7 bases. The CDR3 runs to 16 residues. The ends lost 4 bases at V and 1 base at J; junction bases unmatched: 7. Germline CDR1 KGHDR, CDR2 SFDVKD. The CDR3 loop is CATSDSGTEGTDTQYF. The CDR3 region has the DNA TGTGCCACCAGTGACTCAGGGACAGAGGGCACAGATACGCAGTATTTT.

CDR3 sequence: CSARSPQAGAYEQYF. The CDR3 DNA follows: TGCAGTGCTAGATCCCCTCAGGCGGGAGCCTACGAGCAGTACTTC. V and J are TRBV20-1 and TRBJ2-7; 7 positions agree with TRBD2. The CDR3 runs 15 residues. V lost 2 bases and J lost 2; bases outside the gene matches: 9. Germline CDR1 is DFQATT and CDR2 is SNEGSKA (reference sequence).

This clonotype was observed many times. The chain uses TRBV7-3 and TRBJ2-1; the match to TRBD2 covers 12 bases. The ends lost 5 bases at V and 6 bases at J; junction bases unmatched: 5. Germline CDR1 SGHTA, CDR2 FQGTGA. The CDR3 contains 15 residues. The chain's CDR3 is CASSPSGRAINEQFF. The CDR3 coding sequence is TGTGCCAGCAGCCCTAGCGGGAGGGCGATCAATGAGCAGTTCTTC.

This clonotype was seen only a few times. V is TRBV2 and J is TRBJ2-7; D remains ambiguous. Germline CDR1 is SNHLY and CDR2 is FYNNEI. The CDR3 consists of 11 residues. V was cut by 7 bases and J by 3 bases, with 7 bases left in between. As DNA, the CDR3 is TGTGCCAGCAAAGAGAACTACGAGCAGTACTTC. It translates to CASKENYEQYF. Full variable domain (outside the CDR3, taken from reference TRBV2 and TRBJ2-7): EPEVTQTPSHQVTQMGQEVILRCVPISNHLYFYWYRQILGQKVEFLVSFYNNEISEKSEIFDDQFSVERPDGSNFTLKIRSTKLEDSAMYFCASKENYEQYFGPGTRLTVT.

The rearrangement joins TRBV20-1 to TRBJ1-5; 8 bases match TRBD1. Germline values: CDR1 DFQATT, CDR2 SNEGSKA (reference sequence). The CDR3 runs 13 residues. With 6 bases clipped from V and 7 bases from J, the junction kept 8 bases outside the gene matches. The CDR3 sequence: CSARPGGSQPQHF. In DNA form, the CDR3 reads TGCAGTGCGAGACCAGGGGGCTCACAGCCCCAGCATTTT.

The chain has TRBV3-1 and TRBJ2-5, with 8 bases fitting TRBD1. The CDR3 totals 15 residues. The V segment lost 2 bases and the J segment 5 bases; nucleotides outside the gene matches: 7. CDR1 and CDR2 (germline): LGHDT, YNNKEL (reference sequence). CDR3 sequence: CASSQQGARGETQYF. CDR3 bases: TGTGCCAGCAGCCAACAGGGGGCGAGGGGGGAGACCCAGTACTTC.

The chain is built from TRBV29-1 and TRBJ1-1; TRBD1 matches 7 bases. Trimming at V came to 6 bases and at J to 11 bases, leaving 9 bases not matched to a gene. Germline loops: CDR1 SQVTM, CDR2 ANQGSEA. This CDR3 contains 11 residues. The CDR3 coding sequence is TGCAGCGTAACCGGGACAGAACGGGCTTTCTTT. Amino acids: CSVTGTERAFF.

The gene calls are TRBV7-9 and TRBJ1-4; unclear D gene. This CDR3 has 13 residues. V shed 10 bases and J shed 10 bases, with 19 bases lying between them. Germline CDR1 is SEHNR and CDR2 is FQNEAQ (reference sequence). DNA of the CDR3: TGTGCCACCCCCTCTGGGCCGCGGGTAAAACTGTTTTTT. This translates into CATPSGPRVKLFF.

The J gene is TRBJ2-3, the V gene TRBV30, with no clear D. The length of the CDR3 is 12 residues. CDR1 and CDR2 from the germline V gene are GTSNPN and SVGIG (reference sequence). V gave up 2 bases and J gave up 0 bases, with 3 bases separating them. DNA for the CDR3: TGTGCCTGGAGTTGGAGCACAGATACGCAGTATTTT. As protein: CAWSWSTDTQYF.

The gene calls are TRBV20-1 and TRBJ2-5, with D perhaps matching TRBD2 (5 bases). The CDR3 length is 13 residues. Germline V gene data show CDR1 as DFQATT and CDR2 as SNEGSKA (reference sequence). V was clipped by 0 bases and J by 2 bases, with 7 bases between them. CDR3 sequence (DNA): TGCAGTGCTAGAGAAGCGGTTCAAGAGACCCAGTACTTC. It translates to CSAREAVQETQYF.

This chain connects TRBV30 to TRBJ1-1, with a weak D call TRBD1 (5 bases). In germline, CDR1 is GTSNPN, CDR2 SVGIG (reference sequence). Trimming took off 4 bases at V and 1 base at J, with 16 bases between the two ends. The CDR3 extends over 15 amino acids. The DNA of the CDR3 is TGTGCCTGGATGCGTTGGGGGGACGGGAACACTGAAGCTTTCTTT. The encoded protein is CAWMRWGDGNTEAFF.

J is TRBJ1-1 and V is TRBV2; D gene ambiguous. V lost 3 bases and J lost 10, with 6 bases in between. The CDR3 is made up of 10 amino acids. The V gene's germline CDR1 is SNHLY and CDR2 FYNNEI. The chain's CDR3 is CASSERRAFF. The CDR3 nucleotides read TGTGCCAGCAGTGAGAGAAGAGCTTTCTTT.

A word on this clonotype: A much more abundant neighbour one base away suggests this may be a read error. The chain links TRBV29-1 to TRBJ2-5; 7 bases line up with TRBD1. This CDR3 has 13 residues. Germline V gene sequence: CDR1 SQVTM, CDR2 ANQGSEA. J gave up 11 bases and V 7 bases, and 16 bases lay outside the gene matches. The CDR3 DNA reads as TGCAGCGCGATCCCGGGACAGTACAATGAGCAGTACTTC. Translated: CSAIPGQYNEQYF.

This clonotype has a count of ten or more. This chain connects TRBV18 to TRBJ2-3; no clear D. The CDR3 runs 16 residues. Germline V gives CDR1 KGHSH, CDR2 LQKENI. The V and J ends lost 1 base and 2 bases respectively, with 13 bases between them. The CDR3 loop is CASSPRNTLNTDTQYF. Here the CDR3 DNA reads TGTGCCAGCTCACCACGGAACACCCTTAACACAGATACGCAGTATTTT. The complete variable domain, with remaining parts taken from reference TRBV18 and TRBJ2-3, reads NAGVMQNPRHLVRRRGQEARLRCSPMKGHSHVYWYRQLPEEGLKFMVYLQKENIIDESGMPKERFSAEFPKEGPSILRIQQVVRGDSAAYFCASSPRNTLNTDTQYFGPGTRLTVL.

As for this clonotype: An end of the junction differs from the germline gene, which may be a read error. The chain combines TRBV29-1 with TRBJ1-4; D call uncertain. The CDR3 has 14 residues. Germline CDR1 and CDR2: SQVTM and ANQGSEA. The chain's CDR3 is CGVGLSRSNEKLFF. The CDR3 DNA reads TGCGGCGTTGGACTTAGCCGGAGTAATGAAAAACTGTTTTTT.

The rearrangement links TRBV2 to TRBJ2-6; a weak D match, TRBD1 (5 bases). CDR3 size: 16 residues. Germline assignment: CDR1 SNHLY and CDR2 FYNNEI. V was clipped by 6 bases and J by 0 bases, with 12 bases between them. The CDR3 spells CASSRQLSSGANVLTF. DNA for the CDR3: TGTGCCAGCAGCAGACAGCTAAGCTCTGGGGCCAACGTCCTGACTTTC.